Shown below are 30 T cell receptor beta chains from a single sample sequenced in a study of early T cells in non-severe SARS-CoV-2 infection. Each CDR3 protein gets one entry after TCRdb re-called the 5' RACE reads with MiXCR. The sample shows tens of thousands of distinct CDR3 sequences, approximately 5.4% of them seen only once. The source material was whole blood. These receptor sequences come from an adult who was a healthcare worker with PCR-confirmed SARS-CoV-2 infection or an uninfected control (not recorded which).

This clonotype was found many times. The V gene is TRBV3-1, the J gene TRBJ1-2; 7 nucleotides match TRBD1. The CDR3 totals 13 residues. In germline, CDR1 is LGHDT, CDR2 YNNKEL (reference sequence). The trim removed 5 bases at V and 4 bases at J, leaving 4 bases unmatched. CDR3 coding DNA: TGTGCCAGCAGCTTGGGACAGCTCTATGGCTACACCTTC. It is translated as CASSLGQLYGYTF.

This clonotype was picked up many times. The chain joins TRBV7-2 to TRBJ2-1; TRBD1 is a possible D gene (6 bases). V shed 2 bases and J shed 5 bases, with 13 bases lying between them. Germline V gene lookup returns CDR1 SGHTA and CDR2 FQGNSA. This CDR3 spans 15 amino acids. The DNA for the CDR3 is TGTGCCAGCAGCTTAACCATGACAGGAGACAATGAGCAGTTCTTC. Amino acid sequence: CASSLTMTGDNEQFF.

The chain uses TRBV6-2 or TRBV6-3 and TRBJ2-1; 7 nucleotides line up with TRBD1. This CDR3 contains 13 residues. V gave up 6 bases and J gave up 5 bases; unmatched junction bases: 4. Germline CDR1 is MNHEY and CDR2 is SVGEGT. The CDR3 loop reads CASRRTGNNEQFF. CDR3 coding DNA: TGTGCCAGCAGGCGGACAGGCAACAATGAGCAGTTCTTC.

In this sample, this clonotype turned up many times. CDR3 DNA sequence: TGTGCCAGCAGTGCCGGAAAGAACACTGAAGCTTTCTTT. It encodes CASSAGKNTEAFF. The chain has TRBV12-3 or TRBV12-4 and TRBJ1-1, with no clear D. This CDR3 region has 13 residues. V gave up 5 bases and J gave up 1 base, with 8 bases separating them.

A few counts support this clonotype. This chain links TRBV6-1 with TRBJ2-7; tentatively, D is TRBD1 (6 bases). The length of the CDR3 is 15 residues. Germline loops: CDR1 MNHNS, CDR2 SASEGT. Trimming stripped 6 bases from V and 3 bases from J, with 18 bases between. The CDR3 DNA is TGTGCCAGCAGACAAAGACAGGAGGAGGTCTACGAGCAGTACTTC. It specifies CASRQRQEEVYEQYF.

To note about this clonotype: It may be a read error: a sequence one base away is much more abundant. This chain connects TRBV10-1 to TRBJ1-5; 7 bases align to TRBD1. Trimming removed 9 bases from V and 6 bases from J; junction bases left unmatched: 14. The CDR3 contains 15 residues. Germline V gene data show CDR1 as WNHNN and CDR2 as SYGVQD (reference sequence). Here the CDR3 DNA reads TGCGCCAGTCGCCGTTGTACAGGGGAGATTCAGCCCCAGCATTTT. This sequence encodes CASRRCTGEIQPQHF.

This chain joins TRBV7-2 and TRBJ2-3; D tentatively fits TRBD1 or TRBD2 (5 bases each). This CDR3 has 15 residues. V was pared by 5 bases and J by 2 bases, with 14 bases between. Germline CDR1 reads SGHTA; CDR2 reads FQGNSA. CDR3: CASSPSGRDTDTQYF. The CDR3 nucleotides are TGTGCCAGCAGCCCATCGGGGCGCGACACAGATACGCAGTATTTT.

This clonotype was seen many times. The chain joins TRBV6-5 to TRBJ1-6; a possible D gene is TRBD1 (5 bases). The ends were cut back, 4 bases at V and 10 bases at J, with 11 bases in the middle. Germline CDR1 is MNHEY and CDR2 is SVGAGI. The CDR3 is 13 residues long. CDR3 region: CASSSGGGSPLHF. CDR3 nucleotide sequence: TGTGCCAGCAGTTCGGGTGGGGGGTCACCCCTCCACTTT.

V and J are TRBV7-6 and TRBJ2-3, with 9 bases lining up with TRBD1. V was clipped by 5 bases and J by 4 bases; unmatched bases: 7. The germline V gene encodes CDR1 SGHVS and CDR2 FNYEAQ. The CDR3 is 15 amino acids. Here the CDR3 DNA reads TGTGCCAGCAGCCAACAGGGGGCGCGAGCAGATACGCAGTATTTT. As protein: CASSQQGARADTQYF.

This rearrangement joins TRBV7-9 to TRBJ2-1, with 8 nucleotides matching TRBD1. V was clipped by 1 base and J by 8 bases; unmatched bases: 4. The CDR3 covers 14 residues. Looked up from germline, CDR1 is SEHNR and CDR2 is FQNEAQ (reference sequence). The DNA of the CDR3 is TGTGCCAGCAGCTTAGGGGCAGGGGGCCATGAGCAGTTCTTC. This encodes CASSLGAGGHEQFF.

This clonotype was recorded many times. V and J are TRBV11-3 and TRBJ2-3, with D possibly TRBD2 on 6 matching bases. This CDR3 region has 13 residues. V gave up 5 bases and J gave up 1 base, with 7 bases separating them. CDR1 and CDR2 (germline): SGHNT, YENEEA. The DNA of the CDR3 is TGTGCCAGCAGCCAGCGGGGCACAGATACGCAGTATTTT. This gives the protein CASSQRGTDTQYF.

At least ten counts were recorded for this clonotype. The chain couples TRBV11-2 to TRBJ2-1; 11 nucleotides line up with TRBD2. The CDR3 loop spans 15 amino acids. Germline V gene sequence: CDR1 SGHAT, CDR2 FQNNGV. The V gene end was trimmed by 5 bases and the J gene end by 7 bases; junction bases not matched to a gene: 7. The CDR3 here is CASSGIAGGPNEQFF. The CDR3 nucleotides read TGTGCCAGCAGCGGGATAGCGGGAGGGCCGAATGAGCAGTTCTTC.

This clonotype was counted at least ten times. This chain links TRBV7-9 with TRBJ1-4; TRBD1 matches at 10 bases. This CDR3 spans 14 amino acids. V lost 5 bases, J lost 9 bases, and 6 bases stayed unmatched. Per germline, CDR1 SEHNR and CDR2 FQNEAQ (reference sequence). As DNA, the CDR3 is TGTGCCAGCAGCCCTGGACAGGGGGTACAAAAACTGTTTTTT. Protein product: CASSPGQGVQKLFF.

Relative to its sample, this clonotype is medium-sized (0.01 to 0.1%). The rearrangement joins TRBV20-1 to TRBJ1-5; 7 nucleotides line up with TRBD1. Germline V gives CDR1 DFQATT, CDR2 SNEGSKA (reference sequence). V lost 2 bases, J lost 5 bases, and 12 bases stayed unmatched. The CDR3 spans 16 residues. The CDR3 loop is CSARSDEGGAHQPQHF. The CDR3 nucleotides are TGCAGTGCTAGATCAGATGAAGGGGGCGCGCATCAGCCCCAGCATTTT.

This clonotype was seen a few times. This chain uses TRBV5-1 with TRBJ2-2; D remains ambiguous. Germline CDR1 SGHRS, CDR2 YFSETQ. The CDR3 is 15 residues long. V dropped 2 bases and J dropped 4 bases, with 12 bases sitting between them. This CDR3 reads CASSLGRRGTGELFF. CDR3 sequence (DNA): TGCGCCAGCAGCTTAGGGCGGAGAGGCACCGGGGAGCTGTTTTTT. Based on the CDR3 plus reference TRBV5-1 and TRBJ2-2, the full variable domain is KAGVTQTPRYLIKTRGQQVTLSCSPISGHRSVSWYQQTPGQGLQFLFEYFSETQRNKGNFPGRFSGRQFSNSRSEMNVSTLELGDSALYLCASSLGRRGTGELFFGEGSRLTVL.

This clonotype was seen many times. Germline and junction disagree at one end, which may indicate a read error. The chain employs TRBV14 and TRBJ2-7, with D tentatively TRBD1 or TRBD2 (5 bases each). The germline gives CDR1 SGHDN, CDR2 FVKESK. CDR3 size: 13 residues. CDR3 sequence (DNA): TGTGCCAGCAGCCAAGAACCCGGAACGGGGCTATTCTTC. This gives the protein CASSQEPGTGLFF. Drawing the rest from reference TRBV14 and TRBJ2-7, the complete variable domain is EAGVTQFPSHSVIEKGQTVTLRCDPISGHDNLYWYRRVMGKEIKFLLHFVKESKQDESGMPNNRFLAERTGGTYSTLKVQPAELEDSGVYFCASSQEPGTGLFFGPGTRLTVT.

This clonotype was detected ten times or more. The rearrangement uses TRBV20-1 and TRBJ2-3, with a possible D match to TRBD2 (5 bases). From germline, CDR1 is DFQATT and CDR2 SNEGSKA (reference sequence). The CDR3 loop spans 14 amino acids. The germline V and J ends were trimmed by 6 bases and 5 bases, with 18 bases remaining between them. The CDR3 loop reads CSAAPEGWGDTQYF. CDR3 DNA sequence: TGCAGTGCCGCTCCTGAGGGATGGGGAGATACGCAGTATTTT.

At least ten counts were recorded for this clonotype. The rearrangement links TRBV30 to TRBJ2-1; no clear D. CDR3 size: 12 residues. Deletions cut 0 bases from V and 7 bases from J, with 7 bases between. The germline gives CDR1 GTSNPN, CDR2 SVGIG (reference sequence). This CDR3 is CAWSVLSNEQFF. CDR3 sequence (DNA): TGTGCCTGGAGTGTTCTCAGTAATGAGCAGTTCTTC.

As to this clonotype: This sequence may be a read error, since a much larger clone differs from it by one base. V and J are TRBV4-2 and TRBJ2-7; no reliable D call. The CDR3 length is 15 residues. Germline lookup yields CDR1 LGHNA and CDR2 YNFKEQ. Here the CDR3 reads CASCQAPASSYEQYF. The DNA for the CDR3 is TGTGCCAGCTGCCAAGCGCCAGCCAGCTCCTACGAGCAGTACTTC.

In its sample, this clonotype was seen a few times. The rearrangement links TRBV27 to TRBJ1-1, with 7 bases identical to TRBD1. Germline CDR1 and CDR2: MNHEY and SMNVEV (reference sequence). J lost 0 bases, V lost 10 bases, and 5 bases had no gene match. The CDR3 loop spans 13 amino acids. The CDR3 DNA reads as TGTGCCACCTTGGACAGGCTGAACACTGAAGCTTTCTTT. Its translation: CATLDRLNTEAFF.

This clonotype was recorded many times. CDR3 coding DNA: TGTGCCAGCAGGTCAGAGAACACCGGGGAGCTGTTTTTT. Translation: CASRSENTGELFF. The genes are TRBV2 and TRBJ2-2; D is unclear. The germline CDR1 and CDR2 sequences are SNHLY and FYNNEI. Trimming cost V 6 bases and J 1 base, with 6 bases left between them. The CDR3 runs 13 residues.

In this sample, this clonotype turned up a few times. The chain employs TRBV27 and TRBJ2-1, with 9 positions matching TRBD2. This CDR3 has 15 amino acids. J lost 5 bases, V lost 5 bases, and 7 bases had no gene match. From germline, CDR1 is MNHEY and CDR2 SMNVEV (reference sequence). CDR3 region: CASSTAGGLNNEQFF. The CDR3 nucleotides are TGTGCCAGCAGTACAGCGGGAGGACTAAACAATGAGCAGTTCTTC.

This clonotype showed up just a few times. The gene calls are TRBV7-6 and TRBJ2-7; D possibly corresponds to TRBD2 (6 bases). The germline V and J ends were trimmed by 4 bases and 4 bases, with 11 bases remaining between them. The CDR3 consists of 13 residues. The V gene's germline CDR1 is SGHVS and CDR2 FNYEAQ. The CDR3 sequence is CASSSSGGYEQYF. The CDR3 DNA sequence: TGTGCCAGCAGCTCATCCGGGGGTTACGAGCAGTACTTC.

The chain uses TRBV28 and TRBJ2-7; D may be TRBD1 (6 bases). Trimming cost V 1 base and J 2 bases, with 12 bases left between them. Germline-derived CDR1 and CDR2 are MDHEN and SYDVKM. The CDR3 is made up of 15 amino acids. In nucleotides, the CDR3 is TGTGCCAGCAGTTTATCGGACAGCTTTACCTACGAGCAGTACTTC. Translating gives CASSLSDSFTYEQYF.

In DNA form, the CDR3 reads TGTGCCAGCAGCCAGAAGGGAGCCGGGGAGCTGTTTTTT. This codes for CASSQKGAGELFF. The V call is TRBV3-1, the J call TRBJ2-2, with a weak D call TRBD2 (5 bases). This CDR3 region has 13 residues. Trimming took 3 bases from V and 6 from J, leaving 8 bases between them. The germline V gene has CDR1 LGHDT and CDR2 YNNKEL (reference sequence).

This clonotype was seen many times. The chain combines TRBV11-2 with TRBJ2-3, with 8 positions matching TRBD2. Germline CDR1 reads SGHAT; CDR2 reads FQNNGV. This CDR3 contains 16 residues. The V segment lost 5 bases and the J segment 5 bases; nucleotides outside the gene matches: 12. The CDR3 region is CASSLSVASGRDTQYF. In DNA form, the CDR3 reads TGTGCCAGCAGCCTCAGCGTGGCTAGCGGGCGAGATACGCAGTATTTT.

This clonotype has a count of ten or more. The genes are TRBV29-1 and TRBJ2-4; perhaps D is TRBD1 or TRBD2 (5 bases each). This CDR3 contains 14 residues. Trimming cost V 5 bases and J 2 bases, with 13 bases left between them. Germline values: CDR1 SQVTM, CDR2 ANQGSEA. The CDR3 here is CSVRTSGTKNIQYF. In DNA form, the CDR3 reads TGCAGCGTTCGGACATCCGGGACCAAAAACATTCAGTACTTC.

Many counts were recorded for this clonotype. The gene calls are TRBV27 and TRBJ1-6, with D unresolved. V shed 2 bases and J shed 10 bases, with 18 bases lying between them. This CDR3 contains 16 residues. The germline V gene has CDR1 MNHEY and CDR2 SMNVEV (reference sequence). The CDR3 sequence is CASSLRPAGVGSPLHF. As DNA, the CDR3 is TGTGCCAGCAGTTTACGTCCTGCGGGCGTCGGCTCACCCCTCCACTTT.

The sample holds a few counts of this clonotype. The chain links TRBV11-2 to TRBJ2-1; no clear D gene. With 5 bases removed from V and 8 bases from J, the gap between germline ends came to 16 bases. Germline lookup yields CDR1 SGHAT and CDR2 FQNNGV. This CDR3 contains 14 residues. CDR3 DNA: TGTGCCAGCAGCCGACTGGGATTTTACGATGAGCAGTTCTTC. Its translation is CASSRLGFYDEQFF.

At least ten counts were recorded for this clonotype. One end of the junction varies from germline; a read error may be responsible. CDR3 DNA sequence: TGTGCCAGCAGCTACCAGACAGGCGGGGGCTACGACCAGTACTTC. Protein sequence: CASSYQTGGGYDQYF. The chain has TRBV7-2 and TRBJ2-7; possibly TRBD2 for D (7 bases). Per germline, CDR1 SGHTA and CDR2 FQGNSA. This CDR3 contains 15 residues.